The 29 T cell receptor beta chains listed next were all sequenced from one sample in a study of blood T cell repertoires in COVID-19. Generated by immunoSEQ multiplex PCR, the TCRdb table keeps only in-frame clones and is missing some. The repertoire holds about 63,000 clones, 90% to 95% seen once, with approximately 4.6% in the top ten. Source material: peripheral blood. The origin of the receptors is a man between 45 and 60 years old with active COVID-19.

The chain has TRBV5-1 and TRBJ1-2, with D perhaps matching TRBD1 (5 bases). Germline V gene data show CDR1 as SGHRS and CDR2 as YFSETQ. V lost 3 bases, J lost 3 bases, and 18 bases lay in between. The CDR3 length is 16 residues. CDR3 nucleotides: TGCGCCAGCAGCTCCGCTTGGGCGACAGACCACTATGGCTACACCTTC. Residues: CASSSAWATDHYGYTF.

This clone occurred once. The chain links TRBV6-5 to TRBJ1-3; D might be TRBD1 (5 bases). The CDR3 is 15 amino acids. Per the germline V gene, CDR1 is MNHEY and CDR2 is SVGAGI. Trimming took 4 bases from V and 2 from J, leaving 12 bases between them. CDR3 nucleotides: TGTGCCAGCAGTTCCCTCGGGGGACCTGGAAACACCATATATTTT. Amino acids: CASSSLGGPGNTIYF.

The rearrangement joins TRBV28 to TRBJ1-5, with 10 nucleotides matching TRBD1. Per the germline V gene, CDR1 is MDHEN and CDR2 is SYDVKM. This CDR3 spans 15 amino acids. J lost 4 bases, V lost 7 bases, and 7 bases had no gene match. The CDR3 sequence: CASMVGQGKNQPQHF. In DNA, the CDR3 is TGTGCCAGCATGGTGGGACAGGGGAAAAATCAGCCCCAGCATTTT.

This clone showed up just once. The chain combines TRBV12-3 or TRBV12-4 with TRBJ1-2; D is uncertain. There are 12 residues in the CDR3. V was trimmed by 3 bases and J by 7 bases, leaving 9 bases between them. The chain's CDR3 is CASSLGVSGYTF. For the CDR3, the DNA is TGTGCCAGCAGTTTGGGAGTCTCTGGCTACACCTTC.

The chain joins TRBV18 to TRBJ2-2; tentative D call: TRBD2 (6 bases). CDR1 and CDR2 (germline): KGHSH, LQKENI. CDR3 length: 13 residues. The V end was cut by 8 bases, the J end by 4 bases, with 11 bases between. CDR3 loop: CASRGTSTGELFF. Here the CDR3 DNA reads TGTGCCAGCCGGGGGACCAGCACCGGGGAGCTGTTTTTT.

This sequence joins TRBV12-3 or TRBV12-4 and TRBJ1-2; D is uncertain. Trimming stripped 2 bases from V and 6 bases from J, with 10 bases between. The CDR3 contains 13 residues. CDR3 loop: CASSLLQVDGYTF. In DNA form, the CDR3 reads TGTGCCAGCAGTTTACTGCAGGTCGATGGCTACACCTTC.

The chain joins TRBV29-1 to TRBJ2-1; D ambiguous. V was clipped by 7 bases and J by 0 bases, with 16 bases between them. The CDR3 extends over 15 amino acids. CDR1 and CDR2 (germline): SQVTM, ANQGSEA. The CDR3 reads CSASYKPSSYNEQFF. The CDR3 nucleotides are TGCAGCGCCAGTTATAAACCCAGCTCCTACAATGAGCAGTTCTTC.

The rearrangement joins TRBV7-9 to TRBJ2-7; 7 nucleotides match TRBD2. Germline CDR1 is SEHNR and CDR2 is FQNEAQ (reference sequence). The CDR3 is 15 amino acids. V lost 3 bases to trimming and J lost 2 bases; unmatched junction nucleotides: 7. The CDR3: CASSFVLAGAYEQYF. The CDR3 DNA is TGTGCCAGCAGCTTCGTATTGGCGGGGGCCTACGAGCAGTACTTC.

This chain connects TRBV10-3 to TRBJ1-5; 8 positions agree with TRBD1. Germline V gene lookup returns CDR1 ENHRY and CDR2 SYGVKD. This CDR3 is built from 15 residues. V gave up 6 bases and J gave up 6 bases; unmatched junction bases: 10. For the CDR3, the DNA is TGTGCCATCAGCCTAGACAGGGGTCGGGGTCAGCCCCAGCATTTT. Protein: CAISLDRGRGQPQHF.

The gene calls are TRBV24-1 and TRBJ2-2; no clear D. V was pared by 6 bases and J by 1 base, with 5 bases between. The CDR3 is made up of 13 amino acids. CDR1 and CDR2 (germline): KGHDR, SFDVKD. The chain's CDR3 is CATSPLNTGELFF. In DNA form, the CDR3 reads TGTGCCACCAGTCCCTTGAACACCGGGGAGCTGTTTTTT.

V usage is TRBV13 and J usage is TRBJ2-1; a weak D match, TRBD2 (6 bases). The V end lost 0 bases, the J end lost 9 bases, and 12 bases lay between the germline ends. This CDR3 has 14 residues. The V gene's germline CDR1 is PRHDT and CDR2 FYEKMQ (reference sequence). CDR3 sequence: CASSLGDYSSEQFF. The CDR3 bases are TGTGCCAGCAGCTTAGGGGACTATTCTAGTGAGCAGTTCTTC.

V usage is TRBV28 and J usage is TRBJ2-1; D gene unclear. Germline CDR1 is MDHEN and CDR2 is SYDVKM. The CDR3 has 14 residues. V dropped 2 bases and J dropped 5 bases, with 10 bases sitting between them. This CDR3 reads CASSLDPSHNEQFF. As DNA, the CDR3 is TGTGCCAGCAGTTTAGATCCGAGCCACAATGAGCAGTTCTTC.

This chain links TRBV30 with TRBJ1-6; 8 positions match TRBD1. CDR1 is GTSNPN and CDR2 is SVGIG in the germline V gene (reference sequence). Losses at the gene ends were 3 bases for V and 9 bases for J; bases not matched to a gene: 7. The CDR3 sequence is 14 residues long. The CDR3 sequence is CAWRATGEASPLHF. The CDR3 nucleotides are TGTGCCTGGAGGGCGACAGGGGAGGCTTCACCCCTCCACTTT.

CDR3 DNA: TGTGCCAGCAGCCCGACAGGGTACGAGCAGTACTTC. Its protein is CASSPTGYEQYF. The V and J genes are TRBV3-1 (or the pseudogene TRBV3-2) and TRBJ2-7; 7 nucleotides align to TRBD1. Trimming cost V 4 bases and J 4 bases; bases outside gene matches: 1. The CDR3 totals 12 residues. Germline V lookup: CDR1 LGHDT, CDR2 YNNKEL (reference sequence).

This sequence joins TRBV4-3 and TRBJ2-2; 8 positions agree with TRBD2. V was clipped by 4 bases and J by 7 bases; unmatched bases: 14. Germline V gene sequence: CDR1 LGHNA, CDR2 YSLEER. This CDR3 region has 17 residues. CDR3 nucleotide sequence: TGCGCCAGCAGCCCTGGTGGTTTTAGCGGGGTAGGCGGGGAGCTGTTTTTT. Its protein is CASSPGGFSGVGGELFF.

The sample holds one count of this clone. V usage is TRBV7-9 and J usage is TRBJ2-1; TRBD2 matches 10 bases. Losses at the gene ends were 5 bases for V and 5 bases for J; bases not matched to a gene: 6. CDR3 length: 15 residues. CDR1 and CDR2 from the germline V gene are SEHNR and FQNEAQ (reference sequence). This CDR3 reads CASSAQGLANNEQFF. CDR3 DNA: TGTGCCAGCAGCGCCCAGGGACTAGCGAACAATGAGCAGTTCTTC.

The chain is built from TRBV28 and TRBJ1-5; D is unclear. Trimming removed 5 bases from V and 1 base from J, with 18 bases in between. This CDR3 has 17 amino acids. Looked up from germline, CDR1 is MDHEN and CDR2 is SYDVKM. This chain's CDR3 is CASSPNWARGSNQPQHF. In DNA form, the CDR3 reads TGTGCCAGCAGTCCAAATTGGGCCCGTGGCAGCAATCAGCCCCAGCATTTT.

Here the CDR3 reads CASSSRPGLAVEQYF. The CDR3, as DNA: TGTGCCAGCAGTTCTAGACCGGGACTAGCGGTCGAGCAGTACTTC. The chain couples TRBV27 to TRBJ2-7; 11 bases align to TRBD2. Trimming took 4 bases from V and 6 from J; bases not matched to a gene: 8. The CDR3 has 15 amino acids. The germline gives CDR1 MNHEY, CDR2 SMNVEV (reference sequence).

The CDR3 nucleotides read TGTGCCAGCAGTGCCGGGGGGGCGGGTGGTTTTGACATTCAGTACTTC. This gives the protein CASSAGGAGGFDIQYF. The chain is built from TRBV6-6 and TRBJ2-4, with 8 bases that match TRBD2. In germline, CDR1 is MNHNY, CDR2 SVGAGI (reference sequence). CDR3 length equals 16 residues. Trimming removed 5 bases from V and 8 bases from J; junction bases left unmatched: 14.

The chain combines TRBV11-1 with TRBJ2-7, with D tentatively TRBD2 (6 bases). V lost 0 bases and J 2 bases, leaving 8 bases between the germline ends. Germline V lookup: CDR1 SGHAT, CDR2 FQDESV (reference sequence). The CDR3 loop spans 14 amino acids. The CDR3 protein is CASSLASGPYEQYF. As DNA, the CDR3 is TGTGCCAGCAGCTTAGCTAGCGGCCCCTACGAGCAGTACTTC. The variable domain in full, completed from reference TRBV11-1 and TRBJ2-7, reads EAEVAQSPRYKITEKSQAVAFWCDPISGHATLYWYRQILGQGPELLVQFQDESVVDDSQLPKDRFSAERLKGVDSTLKIQPAELGDSAMYLCASSLASGPYEQYFGPGTRLTVT.

The J gene is TRBJ1-4, the V gene TRBV9; TRBD1 matches 7 bases. The junction had 5 bases not matched to a gene; V was cut back by 4 bases and J by 5 bases. The CDR3 is 14 residues long. Germline CDR1 and CDR2: SGDLS and YYNGEE. CDR3 region: CASSTGQLNEKLFF. The CDR3 DNA follows: TGTGCCAGCAGCACGGGACAGCTAAATGAAAAACTGTTTTTT.

This clone was seen only a few times. This sequence joins TRBV19 and TRBJ1-4, with D tentatively TRBD1 (6 bases). Germline V gene sequence: CDR1 LNHDA, CDR2 SQIVND (reference sequence). The V end was cut by 10 bases, the J end by 3 bases, with 12 bases between. The CDR3 covers 13 residues. CDR3 region: CATSDRSNEKLFF. In DNA form, the CDR3 reads TGTGCCACCTCGGACAGATCTAATGAAAAACTGTTTTTT.

This clone occurred once. This rearrangement joins TRBV2 to TRBJ2-7, with 7 bases that match TRBD1. The CDR3 covers 13 residues. Germline V gene data show CDR1 as SNHLY and CDR2 as FYNNEI. Trimming took 4 bases from V and 10 from J; bases not matched to a gene: 10. CDR3 nucleotides: TGTGCCAGCAGTGTGGTACAGGGGATGATTCAGTACTTC. Encoded protein: CASSVVQGMIQYF.

The chain joins TRBV3-1 (or the pseudogene TRBV3-2) to TRBJ2-4; 9 bases agree with TRBD2. The V gene's germline CDR1 is LGHDT and CDR2 YNNKEL (reference sequence). J lost 0 bases, V lost 2 bases, and 8 bases had no gene match. CDR3 size: 18 residues. CDR3 DNA: TGTGCCAGCAGCCAAACCCCTACTAGCGGGCCAGCCAAAAACATTCAGTACTTC. Protein product: CASSQTPTSGPAKNIQYF.

J is TRBJ1-1 and V is TRBV5-1; D call uncertain. The CDR3 is 12 amino acids. Trimming left V 4 bases short and J 11 bases short, with 15 bases between. The germline gives CDR1 SGHRS, CDR2 YFSETQ. CDR3 in DNA: TGCGCCAGCAGCGCCACTGATTCGCGGGCTTTCTTT. Residues: CASSATDSRAFF.

This sequence joins TRBV28 and TRBJ1-5, with a weak D call TRBD1 (5 bases). Germline V gene lookup returns CDR1 MDHEN and CDR2 SYDVKM. Deletions cut 11 bases from V and 0 bases from J, with 14 bases between. The length of the CDR3 is 14 residues. CDR3: CAAGGDYSNQPQHF. The CDR3 DNA follows: TGTGCCGCTGGGGGGGATTATAGCAATCAGCCCCAGCATTTT.

The genes are TRBV14 and TRBJ1-2; D is unclear. The germline V and J ends were trimmed by 4 bases and 8 bases, with 14 bases remaining between them. Germline V gene sequence: CDR1 SGHDN, CDR2 FVKESK. The CDR3 covers 13 residues. This CDR3 is CASSRSSTGGYTF. DNA of the CDR3: TGTGCCAGCAGCCGCTCATCAACGGGGGGCTACACCTTC.

This clone was recorded a few times. The chain recombines TRBV19 with TRBJ2-3, with a possible D match to TRBD1 (6 bases). The V gene lost 6 bases and the J gene lost 2 bases, with 12 bases spanning the gap. This CDR3 contains 14 residues. Germline loops: CDR1 LNHDA, CDR2 SQIVND (reference sequence). CDR3 DNA sequence: TGTGCCAGTAGAACAGGGCCGAACACAGATACGCAGTATTTT. Amino acid sequence: CASRTGPNTDTQYF.

This clone showed up just once. The chain recombines TRBV11-1 with TRBJ2-5; a possible D gene is TRBD1 (6 bases). CDR1 is SGHAT, CDR2 FQDESV, per germline (reference sequence). The CDR3 contains 16 residues. V shed 3 bases and J shed 0 bases, with 14 bases lying between them. CDR3 DNA: TGTGCCAGCAGCTTGCAATGGGGGCGGGACCAAGAGACCCAGTACTTC. It encodes CASSLQWGRDQETQYF.